The 10 T cell receptor beta chains reported below all come from one sample, sequenced in a study of T cell responses to AZD1222 COVID-19 vaccine. Generated by immunoSEQ multiplex PCR, the TCRdb table keeps only in-frame clones and is missing some. The data contain about 190,000 clones, around 87% of them singletons. This sample comprised peripheral blood, obtained on day 0 of MenACWY control vaccination. Receptor source: an adult in good health.

The V and J genes are TRBV9 and TRBJ2-1; D is unresolved. The CDR3 has 13 amino acids. Trimming took off 0 bases at V and 4 bases at J, with 5 bases between the two ends. The germline V gene has CDR1 SGDLS and CDR2 YYNGEE. In DNA, the CDR3 is TGTGCCAGCAGCGTAGACGTTTACAATGAGCAGTTCTTC. Translation: CASSVDVYNEQFF.

The chain carries TRBV7-9 and TRBJ1-4; the D is unclear. The V end lost 5 bases, the J end lost 1 base, and 14 bases lay between the germline ends. Germline-derived CDR1 and CDR2 are SEHNR and FQNEAQ (reference sequence). The CDR3 consists of 16 residues. CDR3 sequence reads: CASSMDFTQTNEKLFF. CDR3 DNA sequence: TGTGCCAGCAGCATGGACTTTACCCAAACTAATGAAAAACTGTTTTTT.

This chain links TRBV28 with TRBJ2-7; D is perhaps TRBD1 (5 bases). Germline values: CDR1 MDHEN, CDR2 SYDVKM. The CDR3 spans 12 residues. Trimming left V 6 bases short and J 4 bases short, with 10 bases between. The CDR3 region has the DNA TGTGCCAGCAGACAAAAGGGGTACGAGCAGTACTTC. Amino acid sequence: CASRQKGYEQYF. Filled out from reference TRBV28 and TRBJ2-7, the complete variable domain reads DVKVTQSSRYLVKRTGEKVFLECVQDMDHENMFWYRQDPGLGLRLIYFSYDVKMKEKGDIPEGYSVSREKKERFSLILESASTNQTSMYLCASRQKGYEQYFGPGTRLTVT.

The chain joins TRBV6-1 to TRBJ1-1; D gene uncertain. The germline CDR1 and CDR2 sequences are MNHNS and SASEGT. The CDR3 is 12 amino acids. V lost 3 bases and J 6 bases, leaving 8 bases between the germline ends. CDR3 sequence: CASSDPGAEAFF. As DNA, the CDR3 is TGTGCCAGCAGTGACCCCGGCGCTGAAGCTTTCTTT.

The chain joins TRBV18 to TRBJ1-5; TRBD1 is a possible D gene (5 bases). The V end was cut by 4 bases, the J end by 6 bases, with 16 bases between. The CDR3 is 15 amino acids. Germline loops: CDR1 KGHSH, CDR2 LQKENI. The CDR3 region has the DNA TGTGCCAGCTCACGGGGGGGACTTCCCCCTCAGCCCCAGCATTTT. Its protein product is CASSRGGLPPQPQHF. Looking up the rest from reference TRBV18 and TRBJ1-5 gives the full variable domain: NAGVMQNPRHLVRRRGQEARLRCSPMKGHSHVYWYRQLPEEGLKFMVYLQKENIIDESGMPKERFSAEFPKEGPSILRIQQVVRGDSAAYFCASSRGGLPPQPQHFGDGTRLSIL.

This clone was picked up a small number of times. This chain links TRBV2 with TRBJ1-1; 7 bases agree with TRBD1. The CDR3 is 14 residues long. Germline V lookup: CDR1 SNHLY, CDR2 FYNNEI. The V segment lost 6 bases and the J segment 7 bases; nucleotides outside the gene matches: 11. CDR3: CASRTETGWIEAFF. The CDR3 bases are TGTGCCAGCAGGACCGAGACAGGGTGGATTGAAGCTTTCTTT.

This rearrangement joins TRBV27 to TRBJ1-1; TRBD1 matches at 7 bases. The CDR3 is 14 residues long. V was pared by 6 bases and J by 1 base, with 5 bases of the junction left unmatched. The germline gives CDR1 MNHEY, CDR2 SMNVEV (reference sequence). The CDR3 nucleotides read TGTGCCAGCAGGGGTCGGACAGGGAACACTGAAGCTTTCTTT. Residues: CASRGRTGNTEAFF.

This clone appeared once. V gene TRBV3-1 (or the pseudogene TRBV3-2) combines with J gene TRBJ1-2, with 10 bases matching TRBD1. CDR3 length: 14 amino acids. V was clipped by 5 bases and J by 2 bases; unmatched bases: 2. The germline V gene has CDR1 LGHDT and CDR2 YNNKEL (reference sequence). CDR3 sequence reads: CASSWGQGNYGYTF. In DNA, the CDR3 is TGTGCCAGCAGCTGGGGACAGGGGAACTATGGCTACACCTTC.

The CDR3 sequence: CSAPDRGTEAFF. In nucleotides, the CDR3 is TGCAGCGCCCCCGACAGGGGCACTGAAGCTTTCTTT. The gene calls are TRBV29-1 and TRBJ1-1; 8 nucleotides match TRBD1. V lost 7 bases, J lost 4 bases, and 5 bases stayed unmatched. CDR1 and CDR2 from the germline V gene are SQVTM and ANQGSEA. The CDR3 sequence is 12 residues long.

The gene calls are TRBV13 and TRBJ1-1; D is ambiguous. Between the trimmed V and J ends, which lost 10 bases and 4 bases, there was a span of 16 bases. Germline CDR1 and CDR2: PRHDT and FYEKMQ (reference sequence). The CDR3 sequence is 13 residues long. The CDR3 nucleotides are TGTGCCACCCTGGGTGAAGGTAGCACTGAAGCTTTCTTT. Its protein product is CATLGEGSTEAFF. The whole variable domain, remainder taken from reference TRBV13 and TRBJ1-1, is AAGVIQSPRHLIKEKRETATLKCYPIPRHDTVYWYQQGPGQDPQFLISFYEKMQSDKGSIPDRFSAQQFSDYHSELNMSSLELGDSALYFCATLGEGSTEAFFGQGTRLTVV.